This T cell receptor (beta chain) was sequenced for a study of T cell repertoires in aging, cancer and after chemotherapy. Turning to the study itself: Donors were grouped into six age bands spanning 30 or younger through 70 or older.

TRB rearrangements spanning V, D and J were amplified using mixed TRB-A/B primers. TCRdb passed the multiplex PCR reads through MiXCR, listing each CDR3 protein once. The repertoire holds around 6,400 distinct CDR3 sequences, with approximately 20% as singletons. TCR beta rearrangements were amplified from peripheral blood genomic DNA. Judged by abundance, this clonotype is medium-sized. The specimen sequenced was blood. This sequence originates from a human donor with a blood cancer.

This CDR3 reads CASSLSGPTQETQYF. The CDR3 DNA sequence: TGTGCCAGCAGCTTATCAGGGCCAACGCAAGAGACCCAGTACTTC. The chain couples TRBV5-5 to TRBJ2-5, with a tentative D call TRBD1 (5 bases). V was pared by 2 bases and J by 2 bases, with 13 bases between. CDR3 length: 15 amino acids. Germline assignment: CDR1 SGHKS and CDR2 YYEKEE (reference sequence). The whole variable domain, remainder taken from reference TRBV5-5 and TRBJ2-5, is DAGVTQSPTHLIKTRGQQVTLRCSPISGHKSVSWYQQVLGQGPQFIFQYYEKEERGRGNFPDRFSARQFPNYSSELNVNALLLGDSALYLCASSLSGPTQETQYFGPGTRLLVL.